The 20 T cell receptor beta chains below were found in one sample sequenced in a study of T-cell memory formation after mild COVID-19. One entry per CDR3 protein results from TCRdb running MiXCR on the 5' RACE reads. The data contain approximately 240,000 distinct CDR3 sequences, 16% of them singletons. The sequenced sample consisted of PBMCs or a T cell subset sorted from them (not recorded which). These receptors originate from a man between 18 and 35 years old who had mild COVID-19 (a few samples of this study predate the infection). Cell type and time point are not known.

The rearrangement uses TRBV28 and TRBJ1-5, with D unresolved. V lost 8 bases and J 7 bases, leaving 15 bases between the germline ends. CDR1 MDHEN and CDR2 SYDVKM come from the germline V gene. The CDR3 has 13 amino acids. This CDR3 reads CASHGIMLQPQHF. In nucleotides, the CDR3 is TGTGCCAGCCATGGGATCATGTTACAGCCCCAGCATTTT.

The chain uses TRBV20-1 and TRBJ2-7, with 9 bases identical to TRBD2. Per the germline V gene, CDR1 is DFQATT and CDR2 is SNEGSKA (reference sequence). V trimming: 5 bases; J trimming: 5 bases; junction bases outside the gene matches: 13. The CDR3 is 15 residues long. The DNA for the CDR3 is TGCAGTGCTGGGGGTGCGGGAGGGTATTCCAACGAGCAGTACTTC. Its protein is CSAGGAGGYSNEQYF.

The chain employs TRBV29-1 and TRBJ1-1; D not resolved. The CDR3 covers 13 residues. V dropped 5 bases and J dropped 0 bases, with 10 bases sitting between them. Germline lookup yields CDR1 SQVTM and CDR2 ANQGSEA. Here the CDR3 DNA reads TGCAGCGTTTGCCCGCGGCTGAACACTGAAGCTTTCTTT. Protein sequence: CSVCPRLNTEAFF.

The chain recombines TRBV7-2 with TRBJ1-4; 9 bases match TRBD1. Germline V gene data show CDR1 as SGHTA and CDR2 as FQGNSA. The CDR3 is 14 residues long. V shed 4 bases and J 7 bases; nucleotides not matched to a gene: 4. CDR3 in amino acids: CASSSGQGGEKLFF. The CDR3 DNA reads as TGTGCCAGCAGCTCGGGACAGGGTGGTGAAAAACTGTTTTTT.

The chain combines TRBV5-1 with TRBJ1-2, with 7 bases lining up with TRBD1. The trim removed 4 bases at V and 6 bases at J, leaving 6 bases unmatched. This CDR3 has 13 residues. The germline V gene has CDR1 SGHRS and CDR2 YFSETQ. This CDR3 is CASSEGAADGYTF. The CDR3 nucleotides are TGCGCCAGCAGCGAGGGGGCAGCGGATGGCTACACCTTC.

This clonotype was counted between two and nine times. The chain uses TRBV2 and TRBJ2-5, with D hard to call. V lost 5 bases and J lost 2, with 15 bases in between. From germline, CDR1 is SNHLY and CDR2 FYNNEI. The CDR3 runs to 15 residues. The CDR3 coding sequence is TGTGCCAGCAGTCCCCTGGGTCGTTCACAAGAGACCCAGTACTTC. It encodes CASSPLGRSQETQYF.

This clonotype was seen only a few times. This chain connects TRBV6-5 to TRBJ2-3; D perhaps matches TRBD1 (6 bases). There are 15 residues in the CDR3. Trimming stripped 2 bases from V and 1 base from J, with 10 bases between. Germline V lookup: CDR1 MNHEY, CDR2 SVGAGI. Here the CDR3 DNA reads TGTGCCAGCAGTTACGGGGGCAGCCGCACAGATACGCAGTATTTT. Its protein product is CASSYGGSRTDTQYF.

This clonotype has a handful of counts. Written as DNA, the CDR3 is TGTGCCAGCAGCCAGCGGGACACCCACTCTGGGGCCAACGTCCTGACTTTC. Protein: CASSQRDTHSGANVLTF. The J gene is TRBJ2-6, the V gene TRBV3-1, with D possibly called TRBD1 or TRBD2 (6 bases each). In germline, CDR1 is LGHDT, CDR2 YNNKEL (reference sequence). The CDR3 runs 17 residues. Trimming pared 3 bases from V and 0 bases from J, leaving 12 bases between. Together with reference TRBV3-1 and TRBJ2-6, the CDR3 gives the full variable domain: DTAVSQTPKYLVTQMGNDKSIKCEQNLGHDTMYWYKQDSKKFLKIMFSYNNKELIINETVPNRFSPKSPDKAHLNLHINSLELGDSAVYFCASSQRDTHSGANVLTFGAGSRLTVL.

The CDR3 DNA sequence: TGCGCCAGCAGCCAGACAGAGGTAGGGTACGAGCAGTACTTC. The encoded protein is CASSQTEVGYEQYF. The gene calls are TRBV5-1 and TRBJ2-7; the D gene is possibly TRBD1 (5 bases). Germline V gene sequence: CDR1 SGHRS, CDR2 YFSETQ. The length of the CDR3 is 14 residues. Trimming removed 4 bases from V and 4 bases from J, with 15 bases in between.

The chain combines TRBV20-1 with TRBJ2-7; either TRBD1 or TRBD2 may fit D (5 bases each). Germline V gene sequence: CDR1 DFQATT, CDR2 SNEGSKA (reference sequence). This CDR3 has 12 amino acids. Between the trimmed V and J ends, which lost 2 bases and 7 bases, there was a span of 12 bases. The chain's CDR3 is CSARYGAGEQYV. For the CDR3, the DNA is TGCAGTGCTAGATACGGGGCCGGGGAGCAGTACGTC.

This CDR3 reads CASSQDRGKTQYF. Written as DNA, the CDR3 is TGTGCCAGCAGCCAAGACAGGGGGAAGACCCAGTACTTC. The chain employs TRBV3-1 and TRBJ2-5; 7 bases are a match to TRBD1. Germline V gives CDR1 LGHDT, CDR2 YNNKEL (reference sequence). The CDR3 runs 13 residues. The trim removed 0 bases at V and 6 bases at J, leaving 1 base unmatched.

In its sample, this clonotype was seen a few times. V and J are TRBV5-4 and TRBJ2-3, with 10 bases aligning to TRBD2. Per the germline V gene, CDR1 is SGHNT and CDR2 is YYREEE (reference sequence). Trimming at V came to 0 bases and at J to 2 bases, leaving 3 bases not matched to a gene. CDR3 length: 16 residues. As DNA, the CDR3 is TGTGCCAGCAGCTTGGGAGGGACTAGCGCCACAGATACGCAGTATTTT. The encoded protein is CASSLGGTSATDTQYF.

In this sample, this clonotype turned up many times. V gene TRBV2 combines with J gene TRBJ2-2; D remains unclear. V was shortened by 4 bases and J by 3 bases, with 3 bases between the two germline ends. Germline loops: CDR1 SNHLY, CDR2 FYNNEI. The CDR3 is 12 residues long. CDR3 bases: TGTGCCAGCAGTGCAGACACCGGGGAGCTGTTTTTT. It encodes CASSADTGELFF.

The DNA of the CDR3 is TGTGCCTGGAGGGTTTCTGGGATTGAAGCTTTCTTT. Its translation is CAWRVSGIEAFF. The chain couples TRBV30 to TRBJ1-1; D remains ambiguous. Germline values: CDR1 GTSNPN, CDR2 SVGIG (reference sequence). Trimming took 3 bases from V and 7 from J, leaving 12 bases between them. The CDR3 has 12 amino acids. The entire variable domain, with the rest obtained from reference TRBV30 and TRBJ1-1, is as follows: SQTIHQWPATLVQPVGSPLSLECTVEGTSNPNLYWYRQAAGRGLQLLFYSVGIGQISSEVPQNLSASRPQDRQFILSSKKLLLSDSGFYLCAWRVSGIEAFFGQGTRLTVV.

CDR3 coding DNA: TGTGCCAGCAGCGTACAGGGGGCACCCCCATATACGCAGTATTTT. Amino acids: CASSVQGAPPYTQYF. The chain couples TRBV7-3 to TRBJ2-3; 9 bases line up with TRBD1. The CDR3 has 15 amino acids. The junction had 10 bases not matched to a gene; V was cut back by 5 bases and J by 7 bases. Germline-derived CDR1 and CDR2 are SGHTA and FQGTGA. The variable domain in full, completed from reference TRBV7-3 and TRBJ2-3, reads GAGVSQTPSNKVTEKGKYVELRCDPISGHTALYWYRQSLGQGPEFLIYFQGTGAADDSGLPNDRFFAVRPEGSVSTLKIQRTERGDSAVYLCASSVQGAPPYTQYFGPGTRLTVL.

The V gene is TRBV7-8, the J gene TRBJ1-2; 10 bases fit TRBD1. CDR3 size: 14 residues. Germline assignment: CDR1 SGHVS and CDR2 FQNEAQ. The V segment lost 3 bases and the J segment 8 bases; nucleotides outside the gene matches: 6. The CDR3 DNA reads as TGTGCCAGCAGCTTCCGGGGGACAGGGGAGGGCTACACCTTC. As protein: CASSFRGTGEGYTF.

This clonotype was counted between two and nine times. This rearrangement joins TRBV3-1 to TRBJ1-1; no definite D call. Trimming removed 4 bases from V and 7 bases from J, with 10 bases in between. Germline V gene sequence: CDR1 LGHDT, CDR2 YNNKEL (reference sequence). The CDR3 sequence is 12 residues long. The CDR3 DNA reads TGTGCCAGCAGCCGAGAGGGAATTGAAGCTTTCTTT. Its translation: CASSREGIEAFF.

This clonotype was observed a few times. The chain uses TRBV5-1 and TRBJ2-1, with 9 bases lining up with TRBD2. The CDR3 is 15 residues long. The germline gives CDR1 SGHRS, CDR2 YFSETQ. Losses at the gene ends were 4 bases for V and 4 bases for J; bases not matched to a gene: 6. CDR3 in DNA: TGCGCCAGCAGCGTCGGGACTAGCACGTACAATGAGCAGTTCTTC. Residues: CASSVGTSTYNEQFF. Full variable domain (missing parts from reference TRBV5-1 and TRBJ2-1): KAGVTQTPRYLIKTRGQQVTLSCSPISGHRSVSWYQQTPGQGLQFLFEYFSETQRNKGNFPGRFSGRQFSNSRSEMNVSTLELGDSALYLCASSVGTSTYNEQFFGPGTRLTVL.

The chain uses TRBV7-2 and TRBJ2-2; 7 positions agree with TRBD1. Trimming cost V 5 bases and J 0 bases; bases outside gene matches: 6. CDR3 length: 16 residues. Germline V lookup: CDR1 SGHTA, CDR2 FQGNSA. The CDR3 loop is CASSPSGTANTGELFF. The DNA for the CDR3 is TGTGCCAGCAGCCCCTCCGGGACAGCGAACACCGGGGAGCTGTTTTTT.

The chain carries TRBV7-2 and TRBJ2-3, with D tentatively TRBD2 (5 bases). This CDR3 has 14 amino acids. CDR1 is SGHTA, CDR2 FQGNSA, per germline. The V end lost 1 base, the J end lost 5 bases, and 10 bases lay between the germline ends. The CDR3 DNA follows: TGTGCCAGCAGCTTAGGGCTTGGGAGAGATACGCAGTATTTT. It translates to CASSLGLGRDTQYF.